Below are 2 T cell receptor beta chains sequenced from a single sample in a study of neurological immune-mediated disorders. Specified time point: longitudinal time-point 1 (baseline). Via MiXCR, TCRdb re-called the 5' RACE reads, giving one row per CDR3 protein. The data hold under 90,000 distinct CDR3 sequences, with roughly a tenth observed a single time. The sample consisted of PBMCs. The receptors shown here come from a young man in good health.

This clonotype was seen at least ten times. This chain connects TRBV7-9 to TRBJ2-5, with no clear D. Trimming stripped 1 base from V and 4 bases from J, with 13 bases between. The CDR3 has 15 amino acids. CDR1 is SEHNR, CDR2 FQNEAQ, per germline (reference sequence). The CDR3 region has the DNA TGTGCCAGCAGCTTAGGGGCCCCCCCCAGAGAGACCCAGTACTTC. Its protein is CASSLGAPPRETQYF.

This clonotype occurred many times. The J gene is TRBJ2-1, the V gene TRBV5-1; TRBD2 matches 10 bases. Trimming removed 4 bases from V and 1 base from J; junction bases left unmatched: 8. CDR3 size: 17 residues. Germline CDR1 reads SGHRS; CDR2 reads YFSETQ. Written as DNA, the CDR3 is TGCGCCAGCAGCCAGGGACTAGCGACCATTTCCTACAATGAGCAGTTCTTC. Translation gives CASSQGLATISYNEQFF.